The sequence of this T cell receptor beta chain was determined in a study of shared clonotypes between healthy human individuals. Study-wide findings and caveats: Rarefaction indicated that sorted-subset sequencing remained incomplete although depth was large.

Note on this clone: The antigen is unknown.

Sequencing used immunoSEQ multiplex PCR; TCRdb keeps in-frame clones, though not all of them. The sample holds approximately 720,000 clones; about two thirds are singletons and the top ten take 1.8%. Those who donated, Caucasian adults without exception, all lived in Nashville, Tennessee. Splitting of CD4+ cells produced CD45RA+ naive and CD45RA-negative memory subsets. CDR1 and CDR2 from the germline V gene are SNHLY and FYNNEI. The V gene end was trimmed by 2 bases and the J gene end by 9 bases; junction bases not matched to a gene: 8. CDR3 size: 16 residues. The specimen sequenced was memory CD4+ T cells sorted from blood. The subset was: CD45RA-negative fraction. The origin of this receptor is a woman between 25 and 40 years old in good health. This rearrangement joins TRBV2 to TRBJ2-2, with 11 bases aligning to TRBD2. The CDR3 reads CASSETVTSGSRELFF. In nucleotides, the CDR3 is TGTGCCAGCAGTGAAACCGTAACTAGCGGGAGTCGGGAGCTGTTTTTT.